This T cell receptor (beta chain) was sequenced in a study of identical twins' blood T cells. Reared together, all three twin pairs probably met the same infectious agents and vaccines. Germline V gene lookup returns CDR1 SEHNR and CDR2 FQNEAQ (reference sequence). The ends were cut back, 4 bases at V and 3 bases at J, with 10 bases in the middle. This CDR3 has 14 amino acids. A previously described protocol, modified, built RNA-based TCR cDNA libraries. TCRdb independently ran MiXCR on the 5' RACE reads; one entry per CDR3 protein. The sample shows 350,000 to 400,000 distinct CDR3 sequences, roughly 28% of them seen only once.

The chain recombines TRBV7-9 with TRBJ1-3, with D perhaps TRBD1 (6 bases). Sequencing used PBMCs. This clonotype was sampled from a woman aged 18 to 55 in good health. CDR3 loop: CASSSQGDGNTIYF. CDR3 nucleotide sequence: TGTGCCAGCAGCTCACAGGGAGATGGAAACACCATATATTTT. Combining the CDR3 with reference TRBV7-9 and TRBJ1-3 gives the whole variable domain DTGVSQNPRHKITKRGQNVTFRCDPISEHNRLYWYRQTLGQGPEFLTYFQNEAQLEKSRLLSDRFSAERPKGSFSTLEIQRTEQGDSAMYLCASSSQGDGNTIYFGEGSWLTVV.